This T cell receptor beta chain was observed in a study of cytomegalovirus exposure and HLA in healthy donors (dated by TCRdb to about 2017). Broadly, across the study: An earlier analysis of approximately 640 of the donors reported about 250 Gb of sequence data and roughly 100 million unique TCR beta sequences from 150 million to 200 million T cells. Several DR-DQ haplotypes were handled as single units for association and clustering, since linkage in the cohort was strong. An early release covering over 500 HLA-typed donors comprised 250 to 350 gigabases of sequencing data and roughly 85 million unique TCR sequences. A later genetic analysis took genome-wide SNP genotypes for about 65% of the 666 donors and used that subset as a discovery cohort. Every discovery cohort repertoire had been produced on one sequencing platform. Class I and class II HLA loci were covered by the typing at four-digit resolution. Among some 400 genotyped donors of the cohort, an average of approximately 240,000 unique TCR beta nucleotide sequences was sequenced per donor, of which roughly 17% were non-productive. The study aimed to test whether signatures of past pathogen exposure could be identified by cataloging public T cell receptors. Donor age, sex, ethnicity and CMV serostatus were collected together with the repertoire data. Besides the first cohort of 666 subjects, a separate validation cohort made up of roughly 120 different subjects was used. A later analysis re-analyzed previously published TCR beta repertoires from roughly 690 donors and added high-resolution HLA genotyping to study TCR occurrence patterns. High-throughput TCR immunosequencing, statistical association of individual TCRs with disease status, and machine learning were combined to predict cytomegalovirus infection status. Of the 300 to 500 genotyped donors, less than 85% were placed in the genetic ancestry cluster associated with self-reported Caucasian donors. To decide whether each TCR beta V gene segment behaved as functional or pseudogenic, an earlier analysis of over 500 of the donors relied on high-throughput TCR beta sequencing. Rather than drawing on any new phenotypic data, the later analysis identified candidate immune exposures from TCR beta sequences and the way those sequences occurred across donors. The study profiled the T cell repertoires of hundreds of subjects by immunosequencing and related them to cytomegalovirus serostatus. Typing coverage varied by locus: about 629-640 donors for A, B, C, DRB1 and DQB1; roughly 510 for DQA1; over 600 for DPA1; approximately 470 for DPB1.

Library construction relied on the immunoSEQ multiplex PCR assay. A mixture of 60 forward primers for TCR Vbeta segments and 13 reverse primers for TCR Jbeta segments was used in the multiplex PCR. Amplification of the CDR3 region of rearranged TCR beta genes was performed with a multiplex PCR assay on genomic DNA. On the Illumina HiSeq System, the amplified TCR beta libraries were sequenced as 87-base-pair reads. The authors' analysis ran thus. In a later analysis, tens of millions of unique TCR beta chains were counted across the approximately 620 repertoires, and around 10 million of these chains were shared by at least two donors. To remove PCR and sequencing errors, raw reads were error-corrected and collapsed into unique sequences using a nearest-neighbor algorithm that merged closely related sequences. Alignment of CDR3 sequences to IMGT reference sequences was used to assign V, D and J gene segments. For a sequence to be retained, at least a six-nucleotide match to both a V gene segment and a J gene segment was required. A rearrangement was called productive if the CDR3 had no stop codons and remained in frame with V and J, and every other rearrangement was called non-productive. Following IMGT convention, CDR3 was defined as the stretch from the second conserved V-encoded cysteine to the conserved J-encoded phenylalanine. The earlier analysis of about 530 of the donors excluded any sequence lacking an unambiguous match to a single V gene segment. An earlier analysis of several hundred of the donors called V segments functional above 56.7% productive rearrangements and segregating when the between-donor standard deviation exceeded 5%. A statistical classification framework was built for diagnosing cytomegalovirus status from the catalog of TCR beta chain sequences. V and J gene assignment, in a later analysis, came from comparing TCR nucleotide sequences with IMGT/GENE-DB human TR gene sequences. In a later analysis, CDR3 sequences and most-parsimonious VDJ recombination scenarios were assigned using the TCRdist pipeline. In a later analysis, each TCR beta chain was defined by its CDR3 amino acid sequence together with its V-gene family, and reads without a unique V-gene family were excluded. In a later analysis, 500 to 700 highly shared, low-generation-probability nucleotide sequences were removed to address suspected cross-contamination and a sequencing artifact. In a later analysis, a clonal expansion index was calculated for each public chain from normalized within-repertoire ranks of inferred template counts. A later analysis computed generation probabilities with a VDJ recombination model fitted to out-of-frame rearrangements, and checked the results against IGoR. In a later analysis, TCR-TCR, TCR-HLA and TCR-CMV co-occurrence was scored with hypergeometric tests, and a repertoire-size bias correction was applied to TCR pairs. False discovery rates were estimated in a later analysis by permuting HLA or CMV assignments 20 times. In a later analysis, co-occurring TCRs were grouped with DBSCAN, and TCRdist sequence similarity was added when clustering was performed within HLA-allele-positive subsets. Repertoires with fewer than 30,000 or more than 120,000 public chains were left out of co-occurrence clustering, as were a few repertoires with anomalous nucleotide sharing. Not all clones reach the TCRdb copy of this immuneACCESS table, which keeps in-frame sequences only. Checked studies attribute under half of the gap to unresolved V genes and leave the rest unexplained. V and J calls and clone size are as listed in that table; D and trimming were resolved from the DNA. The sample profile shows 200,000 or so clones; about 89% of them were found once. The top ten clones comprise over 1% of the sample.

Regarding this clone: Its antigen target is currently unknown. No clone much larger than this one lies a single base away; base qualities are absent.

CDR1 and CDR2, looked up from the germline V gene (reference sequence), are MNHNY and SVGAGI. At the junction V is shortened by 5 bases and J by 0 bases, with 16 bases in between. The CDR3 sequence holds 16 residues, the cysteine and phenylalanine included. Just CDR3 DNA is preserved here, 48 bases in frame from base 1. Study-wide findings and limitations: Correlated functional status among segregating V segments might reflect linkage disequilibrium, but an unknown experimental factor could not be ruled out. According to a later analysis, most CMV-associated TCR beta chains appeared to be HLA-restricted, and the HLA associations seemed to be driven largely by CMV exposure. The study gave a list of roughly 150 TCR beta chains associated with cytomegalovirus. According to a later analysis, parvovirus B19, influenza, CMV and Epstein-Barr virus appeared linked to several top co-occurrence clusters. Because counts were too low, more than 15 rarely observed V segments, including chromosome 9 orphons, were left out of the earlier analysis of a few hundred of the donors. The classifier was reported to diagnose cytomegalovirus status with high specificity and sensitivity in both the original cohort and the validation cohort. Only TCR beta chains were sequenced in this cohort, and the absence of alpha or paired-chain data limited detectable features. At a false discovery rate of 0.05, a later analysis linked some 18,000 TCR beta sequences to specific HLA alleles. A cluster of highly shared sequence variants was judged likely to be a technical artifact of the sequencing pipeline. Most TCR sequences were seen in very few donors, while some public TCRs were found in many individuals. The authors suggested that the approach could potentially be generalized to other disease states and immunological phenotypes. A further reported finding was that TCR beta sequences accurately predicted the HLA-A and HLA-B alleles for most subjects in the first cohort. The presence/absence analyses assumed that sequencing depth was roughly uniform across donors, and that assumption may not be true. Some IMGT-functional V segments, including TRBV6-2 and TRBV6-3, could not be distinguished by the 87-base-pair reads and were therefore excluded. Compared with the approximately 670-donor mean, donors in an Asian-associated ancestry cluster had fewer N-insertions in productive TCRs, according to a later genetic analysis. A later analysis found that HLA-associated TCR beta chains were more clonally expanded and had lower generation probabilities than equally common non-associated chains. The only immune exposure information available for the cohort was CMV serostatus. Assigning TCR associations to individual alleles was difficult when HLA alleles, especially DR and DQ, strongly co-occurred. In an earlier analysis of approximately 600 of the donors, most TCR beta V segments were observed in productive rearrangements about 87% or about 30% of the time, broadly matching IMGT annotations. A later genetic analysis associated a missense DCLRE1C variant with V-gene and J-gene trimming of TCR beta chains, and an independent cohort replicated the association. A few of the identified cytomegalovirus-associated TCR beta chains were confirmed in vitro to be specific for cytomegalovirus antigens. Because some donors lacked HLA typing at each locus, the association tests relied only on the typed subset. In a later analysis, TCR association rates were found to vary across HLA loci, with the most associated TCRs seen for DRB1 alleles and the fewest for HLA-C alleles.

The cohort consisted of 650 to 700 healthy bone marrow donors. At the time of sampling, every cohort member was nominally healthy, though immune exposures that went unrecorded were likely present. The donor was CMV seronegative and belonged to the group of around 400 seronegative cohort members. A peripheral blood sample was collected from each donor, and TCR beta sequencing was performed on peripheral blood mononuclear cells. The Qiagen DNeasy Blood Extraction Kit was used to extract genomic DNA from the blood cell samples. The chain links TRBV6-6 with TRBJ2-5; TRBD1 is possibly the D segment (6 matching bases). The sequencing sample was made of PBMCs. The sequence derives from a man aged 25 to 45 in good health and CMV-seronegative. The CDR3 is CASSHPTRDNQETQYF. The sequenced DNA: TGTGCCAGCAGTCACCCCACCCGGGACAACCAAGAGACCCAGTACTTC.